These 14 T cell receptor beta chains came from one sample sequenced in a study of cytotoxic CD8 clonotypes in ibrutinib-treated CLL. The data were produced by immunoSEQ multiplex PCR, yet TCRdb's version contains in-frame clones alone and is incomplete. The data contain approximately 150,000 clones, more than 70% of them singletons. Sequencing was performed on PBMCs, taken at disease progression, from a patient treated with ibrutinib. The source of these receptors is a human donor with chronic lymphocytic leukemia.

The chain joins TRBV5-6 to TRBJ2-1; D gene unclear. Germline V gene sequence: CDR1 SGHDT, CDR2 YYEEEE. The CDR3 length is 14 residues. The germline V and J ends were trimmed by 0 bases and 0 bases, with 4 bases remaining between them. CDR3 bases: TGTGCCAGCAGCTTGGGGGTCTCCTACAATGAGCAGTTCTTC. Its protein is CASSLGVSYNEQFF.

The V call is TRBV5-4, the J call TRBJ2-2, with 7 bases identical to TRBD1. The CDR3 length is 16 residues. V trimming: 1 base; J trimming: 2 bases; junction bases outside the gene matches: 5. CDR1 SGHNT and CDR2 YYREEE come from the germline V gene (reference sequence). The CDR3 here is CASSLMTGSNTGELFF. The CDR3 bases are TGTGCCAGCAGCTTGATGACAGGGAGTAACACCGGGGAGCTGTTTTTT.

The genes are TRBV4-3 and TRBJ2-7, with D unresolved. CDR3 length equals 13 residues. V dropped 1 base and J dropped 5 bases, with 9 bases sitting between them. Germline V lookup: CDR1 LGHNA, CDR2 YSLEER. CDR3 coding DNA: TGCGCCAGCAGCCAAGGCGCTCGGGACGAGCAGTACTTC. This translates into CASSQGARDEQYF.

The chain uses TRBV9 and TRBJ2-7; 9 positions agree with TRBD2. CDR1 SGDLS and CDR2 YYNGEE come from the germline V gene. Losses at the gene ends were 3 bases for V and 7 bases for J; bases not matched to a gene: 8. CDR3 length: 14 amino acids. The CDR3 loop reads CASSARLAEKEQYF. The CDR3 coding sequence is TGTGCCAGCAGCGCGAGACTAGCGGAGAAAGAGCAGTACTTC.

J is TRBJ2-7 and V is TRBV7-2, with D unresolved. The CDR3 has 15 residues. CDR1 and CDR2 from the germline V gene are SGHTA and FQGNSA. V was pared by 4 bases and J by 4 bases, with 17 bases between. Here the CDR3 reads CASSSTVANLYEQYF. CDR3 in DNA: TGTGCCAGCAGCTCGACTGTGGCAAATTTGTACGAGCAGTACTTC.

The J gene is TRBJ1-3, the V gene TRBV7-8; D call uncertain. The CDR3 runs to 15 residues. Trimming pared 6 bases from V and 0 bases from J, leaving 12 bases between. Per germline, CDR1 SGHVS and CDR2 FQNEAQ. The CDR3 DNA reads TGTGCCAGCAGACAAAGTGGGTTCTCTGGAAACACCATATATTTT. This translates into CASRQSGFSGNTIYF.

The chain combines TRBV5-6 with TRBJ1-1; D is uncertain. The V and J ends lost 1 base and 4 bases respectively, with 8 bases between them. The CDR3 sequence is 13 residues long. Germline CDR1 reads SGHDT; CDR2 reads YYEEEE. The CDR3 protein is CASSLSYATEAFF. The CDR3 bases are TGTGCCAGCAGCTTGAGTTACGCCACTGAAGCTTTCTTT.

The J gene is TRBJ2-7, the V gene TRBV9; 9 nucleotides agree with TRBD2. The CDR3 extends over 15 amino acids. The germline V gene has CDR1 SGDLS and CDR2 YYNGEE. V gave up 0 bases and J gave up 4 bases; unmatched junction bases: 5. In DNA, the CDR3 is TGTGCCAGCAGCGTAGCCCTAGCGGGACCTTACGAGCAGTACTTC. Protein sequence: CASSVALAGPYEQYF.

The rearrangement joins TRBV14 to TRBJ1-2; a possible D gene is TRBD1 (5 bases). Deletions cut 0 bases from V and 4 bases from J, with 6 bases between. Germline CDR1 and CDR2: SGHDN and FVKESK. The CDR3 is 13 residues long. The CDR3 sequence: CASSQEGTYGYTF. Written as DNA, the CDR3 is TGTGCCAGCAGCCAAGAGGGGACCTATGGCTACACCTTC. The full variable domain, with the rest looked up from reference TRBV14 and TRBJ1-2, is EAGVTQFPSHSVIEKGQTVTLRCDPISGHDNLYWYRRVMGKEIKFLLHFVKESKQDESGMPNNRFLAERTGGTYSTLKVQPAELEDSGVYFCASSQEGTYGYTFGSGTRLTVV.

The J gene is TRBJ2-1, the V gene TRBV27, with 13 nucleotides matching TRBD2. Germline V gene data show CDR1 as MNHEY and CDR2 as SMNVEV (reference sequence). The CDR3 extends over 17 amino acids. V lost 4 bases and J lost 2; bases outside the gene matches: 5. CDR3 in amino acids: CASSYQGLAGAYNEQFF. The CDR3 DNA is TGTGCCAGCAGTTACCAAGGACTAGCGGGAGCCTACAATGAGCAGTTCTTC.

This chain joins TRBV6-1 and TRBJ2-7, with 9 bases aligning to TRBD1. The CDR3 runs 15 residues. Germline-derived CDR1 and CDR2 are MNHNS and SASEGT. Trimming took 0 bases from V and 3 from J; bases not matched to a gene: 3. The CDR3 spells CASSEAYRGLYEQYF. As DNA, the CDR3 is TGTGCCAGCAGTGAAGCGTACAGGGGGCTCTACGAGCAGTACTTC.

This clone was seen just once. The rearrangement uses TRBV4-2 and TRBJ1-5; maybe TRBD1 (5 bases). Germline CDR1 LGHNA, CDR2 YNFKEQ. The CDR3 is made up of 15 amino acids. The ends were cut back, 0 bases at V and 3 bases at J, with 9 bases in the middle. CDR3 loop: CASSQEVQVNQPQHF. The CDR3 DNA follows: TGTGCCAGCAGCCAAGAGGTACAGGTCAATCAGCCCCAGCATTTT.

This clone was detected only a few times. The chain carries TRBV28 and TRBJ2-1; TRBD2 aligns across 7 bases. The V and J ends lost 3 bases and 1 base, in that order; junction bases with no gene match: 6. CDR3 length: 16 amino acids. The germline CDR1 and CDR2 sequences are MDHEN and SYDVKM. DNA for the CDR3: TGTGCCAGCAGTTTGGGGGGGGGATGTTCCTACAATGAGCAGTTCTTC. Its translation is CASSLGGGCSYNEQFF. The full variable domain, rest sourced from reference TRBV28 and TRBJ2-1, is DVKVTQSSRYLVKRTGEKVFLECVQDMDHENMFWYRQDPGLGLRLIYFSYDVKMKEKGDIPEGYSVSREKKERFSLILESASTNQTSMYLCASSLGGGCSYNEQFFGPGTRLTVL.

This sequence joins TRBV6-5 and TRBJ2-2; unclear D gene. The CDR3 contains 15 residues. The germline V gene encodes CDR1 MNHEY and CDR2 SVGAGI. Trimming shortened V by 5 bases and J by 2 bases, and 12 bases separated the two germline ends. The CDR3 loop reads CASSPGPYNTGELFF. CDR3 DNA: TGTGCCAGCAGTCCTGGGCCCTATAACACCGGGGAGCTGTTTTTT.